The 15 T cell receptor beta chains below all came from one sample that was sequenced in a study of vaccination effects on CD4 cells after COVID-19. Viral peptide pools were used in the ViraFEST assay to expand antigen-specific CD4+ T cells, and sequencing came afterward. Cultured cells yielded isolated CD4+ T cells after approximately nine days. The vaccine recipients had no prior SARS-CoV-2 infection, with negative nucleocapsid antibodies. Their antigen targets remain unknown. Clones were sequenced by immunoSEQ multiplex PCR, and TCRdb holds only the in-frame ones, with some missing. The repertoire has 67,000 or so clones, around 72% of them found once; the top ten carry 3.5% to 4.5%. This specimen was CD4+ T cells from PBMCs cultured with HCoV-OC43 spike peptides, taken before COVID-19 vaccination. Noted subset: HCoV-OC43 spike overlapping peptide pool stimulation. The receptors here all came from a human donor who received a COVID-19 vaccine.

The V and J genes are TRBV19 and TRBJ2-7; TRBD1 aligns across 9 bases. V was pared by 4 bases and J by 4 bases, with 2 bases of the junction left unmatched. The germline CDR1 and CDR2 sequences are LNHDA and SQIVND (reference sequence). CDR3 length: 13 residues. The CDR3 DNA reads TGTGCCAGTAGTACGGGACAGGGTTACGAGCAGTACGTC. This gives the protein CASSTGQGYEQYV.

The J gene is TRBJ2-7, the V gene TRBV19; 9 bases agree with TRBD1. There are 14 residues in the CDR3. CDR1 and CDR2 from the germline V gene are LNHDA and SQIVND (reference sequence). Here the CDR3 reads CASSLGQGSNEQYV. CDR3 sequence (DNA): TGTGCCAGTAGTTTGGGACAGGGCTCCAACGAGCAGTACGTC.

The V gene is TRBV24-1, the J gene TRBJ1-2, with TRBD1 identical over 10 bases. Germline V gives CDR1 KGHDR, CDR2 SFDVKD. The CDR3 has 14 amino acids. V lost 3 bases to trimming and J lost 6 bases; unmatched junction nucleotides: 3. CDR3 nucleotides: TGTGCCACCAGTGATCCCGGGACAGGGGATGGCTACACCTTC. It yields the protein CATSDPGTGDGYTF.

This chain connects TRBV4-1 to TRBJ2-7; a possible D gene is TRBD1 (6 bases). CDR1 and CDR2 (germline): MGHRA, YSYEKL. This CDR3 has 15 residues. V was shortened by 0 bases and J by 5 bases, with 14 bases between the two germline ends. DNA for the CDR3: TGCGCCAGCAGCCAAGATCCTTACAGGGCGAACGAGCAGTACGTC. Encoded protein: CASSQDPYRANEQYV.

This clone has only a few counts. The CDR3 sequence: CATRPGNSNQPQHF. CDR3 nucleotide sequence: TGTGCCACTAGACCAGGAAATAGCAATCAGCCCCAGCATTTT. This chain uses TRBV6-5 with TRBJ1-5; D call uncertain. The V and J ends lost 10 bases and 0 bases respectively, with 13 bases between them. The CDR3 covers 14 residues. Germline loops: CDR1 MNHEY, CDR2 SVGAGI.

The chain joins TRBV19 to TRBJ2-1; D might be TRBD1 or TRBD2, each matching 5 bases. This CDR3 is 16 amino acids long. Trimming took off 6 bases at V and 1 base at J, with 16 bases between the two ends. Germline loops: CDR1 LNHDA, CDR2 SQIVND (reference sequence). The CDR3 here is CASRPRGDPSYNEQFF. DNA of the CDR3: TGTGCCAGTAGGCCAAGAGGGGACCCTTCCTACAATGAGCAGTTCTTC. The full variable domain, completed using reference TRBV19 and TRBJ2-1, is DGGITQSPKYLFRKEGQNVTLSCEQNLNHDAMYWYRQDPGQGLRLIYYSQIVNDFQKGDIAEGYSVSREKKESFPLTVTSAQKNPTAFYLCASRPRGDPSYNEQFFGPGTRLTVL.

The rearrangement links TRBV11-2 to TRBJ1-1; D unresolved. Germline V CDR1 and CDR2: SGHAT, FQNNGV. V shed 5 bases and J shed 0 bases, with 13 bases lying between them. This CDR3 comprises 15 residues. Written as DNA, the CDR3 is TGTGCCAGCAGCCCCCGTCGGTTACTGAACACTGAAGCTTTCTTT. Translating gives CASSPRRLLNTEAFF.

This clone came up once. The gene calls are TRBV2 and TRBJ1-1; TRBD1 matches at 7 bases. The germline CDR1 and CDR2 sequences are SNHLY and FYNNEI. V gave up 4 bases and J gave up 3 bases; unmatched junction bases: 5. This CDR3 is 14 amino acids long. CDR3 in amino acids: CASSGWTGDTEAFF. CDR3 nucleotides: TGTGCCAGCAGTGGTTGGACAGGAGACACTGAAGCTTTCTTT.

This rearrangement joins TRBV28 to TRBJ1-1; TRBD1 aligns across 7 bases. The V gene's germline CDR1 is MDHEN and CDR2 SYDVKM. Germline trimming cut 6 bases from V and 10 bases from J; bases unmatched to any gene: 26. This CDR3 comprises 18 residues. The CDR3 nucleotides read TGTGCCAGCAGGAAATCCACCACGGGACAGTTCATGTATGGACCAGCTTTCTTT. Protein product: CASRKSTTGQFMYGPAFF.

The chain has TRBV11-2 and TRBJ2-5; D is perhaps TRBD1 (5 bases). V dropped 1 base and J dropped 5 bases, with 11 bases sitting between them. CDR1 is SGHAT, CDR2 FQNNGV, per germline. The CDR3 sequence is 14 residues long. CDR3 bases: TGTGCCAGCAGCTTAGCTGGGCAGGGCGAGACCCAGTACTTC. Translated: CASSLAGQGETQYF.

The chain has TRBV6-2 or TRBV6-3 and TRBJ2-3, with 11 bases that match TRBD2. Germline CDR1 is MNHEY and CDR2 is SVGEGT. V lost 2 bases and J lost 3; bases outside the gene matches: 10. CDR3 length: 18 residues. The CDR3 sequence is CASSYGLAGPTLTDTQYF. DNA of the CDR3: TGTGCCAGCAGTTACGGACTAGCGGGTCCTACCCTGACAGATACGCAGTATTTT.

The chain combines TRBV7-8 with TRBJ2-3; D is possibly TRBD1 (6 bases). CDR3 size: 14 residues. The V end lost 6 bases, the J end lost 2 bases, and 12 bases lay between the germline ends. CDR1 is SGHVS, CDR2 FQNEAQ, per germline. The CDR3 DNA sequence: TGTGCCAGCAGTCGGACAGCTATCACAGATACGCAGTATTTT. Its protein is CASSRTAITDTQYF.

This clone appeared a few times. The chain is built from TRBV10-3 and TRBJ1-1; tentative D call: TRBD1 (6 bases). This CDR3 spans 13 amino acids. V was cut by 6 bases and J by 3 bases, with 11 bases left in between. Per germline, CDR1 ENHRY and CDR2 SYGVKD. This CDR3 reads CAISADRYTEAFF. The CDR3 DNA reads TGTGCCATCAGCGCAGACAGGTACACTGAAGCTTTCTTT.

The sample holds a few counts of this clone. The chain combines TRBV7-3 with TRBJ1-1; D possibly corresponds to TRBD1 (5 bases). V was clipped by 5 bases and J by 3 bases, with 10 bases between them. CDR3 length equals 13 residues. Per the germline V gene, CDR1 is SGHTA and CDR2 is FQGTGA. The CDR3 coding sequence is TGTGCCAGCAGCCCCGGGACTTACACTGAAGCTTTCTTT. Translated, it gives CASSPGTYTEAFF.

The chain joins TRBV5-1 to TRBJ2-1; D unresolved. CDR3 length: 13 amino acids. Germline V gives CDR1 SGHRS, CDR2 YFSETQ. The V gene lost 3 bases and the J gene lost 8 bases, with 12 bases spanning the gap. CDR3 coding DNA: TGCGCCAGCAGCTGGAAACCTTGGGATGAGCAGTTCTTC. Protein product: CASSWKPWDEQFF.